This paragraph covers one TCR beta chain sequence. Antigen: not known. Trimming pared 4 bases from V and 4 bases from J, leaving 17 bases between. The V gene's germline CDR1 is SQVTM and CDR2 ANQGSEA. This CDR3 spans 14 amino acids. This sample was included in a study of radiotherapy plus CTLA-4 blockade in lung cancer. The study's findings and limits: Blood TCR clones of tumor origin expanded after radiotherapy plus ipilimumab.

TCRdb's copy holds only in-frame clones and misses some; the assay was immunoSEQ multiplex PCR. The table records 65,000 to 90,000 clones, roughly 84% of them present only once. Material: peripheral blood, obtained from a patient treated with radiotherapy plus ipilimumab. This receptor was obtained from a human donor with non-small cell lung cancer that progressed on radiotherapy plus ipilimumab. The rearrangement links TRBV29-1 to TRBJ2-7; D gene ambiguous. The CDR3 nucleotides are TGCAGCGTTGGTTCGGCCGGGTTTATTTACGAGCAGTACTTC. This codes for CSVGSAGFIYEQYF.